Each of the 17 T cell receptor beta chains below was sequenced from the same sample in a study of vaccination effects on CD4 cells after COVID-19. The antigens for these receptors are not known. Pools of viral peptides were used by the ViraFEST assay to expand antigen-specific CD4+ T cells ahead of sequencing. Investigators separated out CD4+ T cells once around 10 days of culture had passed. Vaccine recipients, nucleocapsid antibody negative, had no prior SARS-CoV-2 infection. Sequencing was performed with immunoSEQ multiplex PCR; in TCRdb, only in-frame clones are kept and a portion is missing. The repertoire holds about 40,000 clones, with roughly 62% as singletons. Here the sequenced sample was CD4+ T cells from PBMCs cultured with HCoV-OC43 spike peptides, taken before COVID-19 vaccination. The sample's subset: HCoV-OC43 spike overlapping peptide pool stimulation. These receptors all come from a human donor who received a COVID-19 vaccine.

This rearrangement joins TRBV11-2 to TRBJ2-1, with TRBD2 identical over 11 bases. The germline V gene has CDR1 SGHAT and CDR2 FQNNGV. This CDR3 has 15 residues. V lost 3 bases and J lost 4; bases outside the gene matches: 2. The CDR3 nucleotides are TGTGCCAGCAGCTTGGGACTAGCGGTTTACAATGAGCAGTTCTTC. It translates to CASSLGLAVYNEQFF.

CDR3 sequence (DNA): TGCGCCAGCAGACATACAGGGGCACAAGATACGCAGTATTTT. It translates to CASRHTGAQDTQYF. This chain connects TRBV5-1 to TRBJ2-3; TRBD1 agrees at 7 bases. This CDR3 is 14 amino acids long. The ends lost 5 bases at V and 5 bases at J; junction bases unmatched: 8. Germline V gene data show CDR1 as SGHRS and CDR2 as YFSETQ.

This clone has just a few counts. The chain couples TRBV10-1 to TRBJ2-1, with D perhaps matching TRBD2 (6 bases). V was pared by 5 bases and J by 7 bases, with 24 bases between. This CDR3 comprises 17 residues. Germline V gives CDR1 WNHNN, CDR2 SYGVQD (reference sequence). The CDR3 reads CASSLTEGFLTGNEQFF. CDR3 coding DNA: TGCGCCAGCAGTTTAACGGAGGGCTTTTTAACGGGGAATGAGCAGTTCTTC.

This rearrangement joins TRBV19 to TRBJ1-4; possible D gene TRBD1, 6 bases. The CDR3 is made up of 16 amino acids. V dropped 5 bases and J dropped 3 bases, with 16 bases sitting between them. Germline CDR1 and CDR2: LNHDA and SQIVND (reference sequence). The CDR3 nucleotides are TGTGCCAGTAGTGCACCGGGGGGGGCAGCTAATGAAAAACTGTTTTTT. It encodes CASSAPGGAANEKLFF.

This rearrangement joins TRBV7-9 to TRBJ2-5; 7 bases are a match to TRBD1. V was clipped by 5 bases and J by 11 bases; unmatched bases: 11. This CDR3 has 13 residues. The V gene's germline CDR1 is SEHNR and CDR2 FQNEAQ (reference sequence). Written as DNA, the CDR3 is TGTGCCAGCAGCCGCTGGCCCGGGACAGCTCAGTACTTC. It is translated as CASSRWPGTAQYF.

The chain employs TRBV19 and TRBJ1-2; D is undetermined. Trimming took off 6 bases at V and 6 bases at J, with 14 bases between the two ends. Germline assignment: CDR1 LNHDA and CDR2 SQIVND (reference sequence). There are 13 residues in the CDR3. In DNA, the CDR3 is TGTGCCAGTAGGCGGGAGTTGATGGATGGCTACACCTTC. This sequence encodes CASRRELMDGYTF.

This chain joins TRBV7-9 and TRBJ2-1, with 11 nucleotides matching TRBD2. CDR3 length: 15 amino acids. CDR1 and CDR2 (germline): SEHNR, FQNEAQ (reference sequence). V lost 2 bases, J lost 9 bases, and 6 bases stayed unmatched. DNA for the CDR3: TGTGCCAGCAGCTTAATACTAGCGGGAGCAGGTGAGCAGTTCTTC. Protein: CASSLILAGAGEQFF.

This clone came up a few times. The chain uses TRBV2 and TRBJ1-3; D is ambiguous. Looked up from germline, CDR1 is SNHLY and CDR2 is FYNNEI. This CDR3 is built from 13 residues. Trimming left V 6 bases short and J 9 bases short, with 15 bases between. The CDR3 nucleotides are TGTGCCAGCAGGGAGGACGGTCTTAGCACCATATATTTT. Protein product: CASREDGLSTIYF.

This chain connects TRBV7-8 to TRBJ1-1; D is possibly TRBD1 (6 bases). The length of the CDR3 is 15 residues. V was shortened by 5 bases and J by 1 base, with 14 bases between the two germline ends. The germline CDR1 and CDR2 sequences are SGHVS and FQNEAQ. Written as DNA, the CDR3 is TGTGCCAGCAGCCAACAGGGAGGCGGGAACACTGAAGCTTTCTTT. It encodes CASSQQGGGNTEAFF.

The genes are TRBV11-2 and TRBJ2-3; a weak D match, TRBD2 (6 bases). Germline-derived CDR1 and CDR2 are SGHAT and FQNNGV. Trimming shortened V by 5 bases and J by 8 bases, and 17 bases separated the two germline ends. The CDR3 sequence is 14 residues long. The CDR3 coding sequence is TGTGCCAGCAGCGTCGGGCCGACTAGTCGTACGCAGTATTTT. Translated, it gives CASSVGPTSRTQYF.

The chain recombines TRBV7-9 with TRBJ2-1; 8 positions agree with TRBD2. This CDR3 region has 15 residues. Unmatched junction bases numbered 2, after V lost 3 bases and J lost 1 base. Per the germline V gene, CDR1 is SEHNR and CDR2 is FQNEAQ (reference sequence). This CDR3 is CASSLGLGSYNEQFF. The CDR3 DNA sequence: TGTGCCAGCAGCTTGGGACTAGGTTCCTACAATGAGCAGTTCTTC.

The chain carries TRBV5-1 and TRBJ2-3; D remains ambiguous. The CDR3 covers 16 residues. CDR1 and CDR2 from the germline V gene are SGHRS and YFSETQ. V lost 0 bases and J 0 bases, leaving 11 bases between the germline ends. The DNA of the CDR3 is TGCGCCAGCAGCTTGGGGGCGCTGACTAGCACAGATACGCAGTATTTT. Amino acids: CASSLGALTSTDTQYF.

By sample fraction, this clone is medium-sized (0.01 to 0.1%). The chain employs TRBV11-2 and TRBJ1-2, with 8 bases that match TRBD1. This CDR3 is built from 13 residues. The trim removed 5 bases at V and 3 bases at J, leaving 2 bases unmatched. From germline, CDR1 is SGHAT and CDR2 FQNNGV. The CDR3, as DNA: TGTGCCAGCAGCCCGGGACAGGACTATGGCTACACCTTC. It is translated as CASSPGQDYGYTF. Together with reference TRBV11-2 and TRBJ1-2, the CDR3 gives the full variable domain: EAGVAQSPRYKIIEKRQSVAFWCNPISGHATLYWYQQILGQGPKLLIQFQNNGVVDDSQLPKDRFSAERLKGVDSTLKIQPAKLEDSAVYLCASSPGQDYGYTFGSGTRLTVV.

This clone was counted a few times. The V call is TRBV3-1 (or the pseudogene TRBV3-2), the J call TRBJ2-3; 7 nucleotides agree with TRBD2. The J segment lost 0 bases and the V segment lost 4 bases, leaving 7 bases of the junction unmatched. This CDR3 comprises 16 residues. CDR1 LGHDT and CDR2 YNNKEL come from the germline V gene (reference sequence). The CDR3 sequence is CASSPGGRLSTDTQYF. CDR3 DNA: TGTGCCAGCAGCCCGGGAGGTAGGCTTAGCACAGATACGCAGTATTTT.

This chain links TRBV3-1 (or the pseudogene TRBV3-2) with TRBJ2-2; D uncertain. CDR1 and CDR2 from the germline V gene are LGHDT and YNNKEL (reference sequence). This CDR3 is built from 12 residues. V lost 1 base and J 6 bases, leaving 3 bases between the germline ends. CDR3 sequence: CASSQGPGELFF. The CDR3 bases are TGTGCCAGCAGCCAAGGTCCCGGGGAGCTGTTTTTT.

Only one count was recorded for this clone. CDR3 coding DNA: TGTGCCAGCAGCTTTTCCCCGGGAGTGGGAGCTTTCTTT. Its protein is CASSFSPGVGAFF. This chain joins TRBV7-8 and TRBJ1-1; D call uncertain. The CDR3 loop spans 13 amino acids. Germline CDR1 is SGHVS and CDR2 is FQNEAQ. V shed 3 bases and J shed 10 bases, with 15 bases lying between them.

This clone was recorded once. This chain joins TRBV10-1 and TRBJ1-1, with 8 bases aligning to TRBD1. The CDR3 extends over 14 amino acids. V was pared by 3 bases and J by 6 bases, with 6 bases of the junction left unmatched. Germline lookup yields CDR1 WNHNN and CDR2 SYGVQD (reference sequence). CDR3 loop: CASSDYGQGAEAFF. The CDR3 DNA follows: TGCGCCAGCAGTGATTATGGACAGGGCGCTGAAGCTTTCTTT.